These 26 T cell receptor beta chains share one sample of origin, sequenced in a study of human T cells and chemical hapten exposure. TCRdb redid the calling of the RACE reads with MiXCR, one entry per CDR3 protein. Among around 150,000 distinct CDR3 sequences listed, more than 14% were seen once. Time point given: patch test 1, 2 weeks after DPC sensitization. Treatment meaning: therapeutic diphenylcyclopropenone sensitization with weekly scalp DPC. Here the sequenced sample was whole blood, taken in connection with sensitization to the hapten diphenylcyclopropenone (DPC). These receptor sequences come from a woman under 40 with alopecia areata. Some clones in this sample may be carry-over from other donors' samples.

A few counts support this clonotype. The rearrangement links TRBV7-3 to TRBJ2-2, with TRBD2 identical over 9 bases. Germline trimming cut 4 bases from V and 3 bases from J; bases unmatched to any gene: 6. From germline, CDR1 is SGHTA and CDR2 FQGTGA. The CDR3 has 16 amino acids. The CDR3: CASSSLAGTHTGELFF. CDR3 DNA sequence: TGTGCCAGCAGCTCCCTAGCGGGAACACACACCGGGGAGCTGTTTTTT.

The V call is TRBV11-2, the J call TRBJ2-2; no firm D call. Germline CDR1 SGHAT, CDR2 FQNNGV. V dropped 4 bases and J dropped 5 bases, with 8 bases sitting between them. The CDR3 totals 13 residues. The CDR3 DNA follows: TGTGCCAGCAGCTACAAACGGACCGGGGAGCTGTTTTTT. Translated: CASSYKRTGELFF.

CDR3 DNA: TGTGCCAGCAGCTTAGATTCACCTAGTAAGGCTGCGCAGTATTTT. Its protein product is CASSLDSPSKAAQYF. The chain couples TRBV7-2 to TRBJ2-3; D gene unclear. Trimming cost V 1 base and J 10 bases, with 18 bases left between them. This CDR3 has 15 residues. Per germline, CDR1 SGHTA and CDR2 FQGNSA.

This chain connects TRBV27 to TRBJ2-1; D unresolved. V was shortened by 5 bases and J by 3 bases, with 5 bases between the two germline ends. The germline CDR1 and CDR2 sequences are MNHEY and SMNVEV (reference sequence). This CDR3 spans 12 amino acids. The CDR3 loop reads CASSMNYNEQFF. The CDR3 nucleotides read TGTGCCAGCAGTATGAACTACAATGAGCAGTTCTTC.

This clonotype was seen more than once but under ten times. The DNA for the CDR3 is TGCAGTGCTAGAGATCCTATGGACATTCAGTACTTC. Translating gives CSARDPMDIQYF. The chain carries TRBV20-1 and TRBJ2-4, with D uncertain. CDR3 length: 12 amino acids. CDR1 DFQATT and CDR2 SNEGSKA come from the germline V gene (reference sequence). The germline V and J ends were trimmed by 0 bases and 8 bases, with 8 bases remaining between them.

The chain combines TRBV28 with TRBJ2-7, with D perhaps matching TRBD1 or TRBD2 (5 bases each). CDR3 length: 11 amino acids. CDR1 is MDHEN and CDR2 is SYDVKM in the germline V gene. V was trimmed by 3 bases and J by 5 bases, leaving 5 bases between them. The CDR3: CASSLGDEQYF. CDR3 DNA sequence: TGTGCCAGCAGTTTGGGGGACGAGCAGTACTTC.

V gene TRBV6-2 or TRBV6-3 combines with J gene TRBJ1-2; D is unclear. The CDR3 totals 14 residues. Between the trimmed V and J ends, which lost 0 bases and 6 bases, there was a span of 11 bases. Germline CDR1 reads MNHEY; CDR2 reads SVGEGT. CDR3: CASSYSNPRDGYTF. The CDR3 nucleotides read TGTGCCAGCAGTTACTCCAACCCTCGAGATGGCTACACCTTC.

The V gene is TRBV18, the J gene TRBJ2-7; D unresolved. The CDR3 spans 15 residues. Germline CDR1 KGHSH, CDR2 LQKENI. Trimming left V 3 bases short and J 0 bases short, with 12 bases between. The CDR3 DNA follows: TGTGCCAGCTCACCGGCCAGTAGGAGCTCCTACGAGCAGTACTTC. Translated, it gives CASSPASRSSYEQYF.

A few counts support this clonotype. The rearrangement uses TRBV4-2 and TRBJ2-5, with TRBD1 matching 7 bases. The length of the CDR3 is 14 residues. Germline CDR1 and CDR2: LGHNA and YNFKEQ. Unmatched junction bases numbered 0, after V lost 0 bases and J lost 2 bases. DNA for the CDR3: TGTGCCAGCAGCCAAGAGGGACAGCAAGAGACCCAGTACTTC. Translation: CASSQEGQQETQYF.

The chain recombines TRBV7-2 with TRBJ2-7, with a weak D call TRBD1 (5 bases). The CDR3 extends over 16 amino acids. The germline V gene encodes CDR1 SGHTA and CDR2 FQGNSA. V lost 3 bases, J lost 0 bases, and 15 bases lay in between. CDR3 sequence reads: CASSLAWGRSSYEQYF. CDR3 DNA sequence: TGTGCCAGCAGCTTGGCCTGGGGCAGGAGCTCCTACGAGCAGTACTTC.

The chain recombines TRBV9 with TRBJ2-3; no clear D. The V gene's germline CDR1 is SGDLS and CDR2 YYNGEE. CDR3 size: 18 residues. The V end was cut by 2 bases, the J end by 6 bases, with 25 bases between. CDR3 nucleotides: TGTGCCAGCAGCGTGCAAGAGCAATCCCTAACTATAGGGGATACGCAGTATTTT. Translation gives CASSVQEQSLTIGDTQYF.

This clonotype was counted ten times or more. The chain joins TRBV28 to TRBJ2-7; D is unresolved. The V gene lost 2 bases and the J gene lost 1 base, with 12 bases spanning the gap. The CDR3 runs 15 residues. Germline V gives CDR1 MDHEN, CDR2 SYDVKM. Here the CDR3 DNA reads TGTGCCAGCAGTTTAGGAGCCTACAGTTCCTACGAGCAGTACTTC. Translation: CASSLGAYSSYEQYF.

This chain connects TRBV28 to TRBJ1-1; D gene ambiguous. The CDR3 consists of 14 residues. V was pared by 4 bases and J by 2 bases, with 11 bases between. The germline gives CDR1 MDHEN, CDR2 SYDVKM. The CDR3 protein is CASSSYLGNTEAFF. The CDR3, as DNA: TGTGCCAGCAGTTCGTACCTAGGTAACACTGAAGCTTTCTTT.

The table lists this clonotype with a few counts. This chain joins TRBV10-3 and TRBJ2-1; TRBD2 matches 7 bases. Germline V lookup: CDR1 ENHRY, CDR2 SYGVKD. The CDR3 length is 15 residues. V shed 8 bases, J shed 4 bases, and the junction held 11 bases outside the gene matches. CDR3 sequence (DNA): TGTGCCATCTCTGATCCTAAAGCGGGGTACAATGAGCAGTTCTTC. The encoded protein is CAISDPKAGYNEQFF.

V usage is TRBV20-1 and J usage is TRBJ2-7; D is perhaps TRBD1 (5 bases). This CDR3 has 12 residues. Germline V gene lookup returns CDR1 DFQATT and CDR2 SNEGSKA (reference sequence). The germline V and J ends were trimmed by 5 bases and 5 bases, with 13 bases remaining between them. CDR3 in DNA: TGCAGTGCTTCCAAGGACACCCACGAGCAGTACTTC. Its protein is CSASKDTHEQYF.

The gene calls are TRBV27 and TRBJ2-3; tentative D call: TRBD2 (6 bases). CDR3 size: 15 residues. Germline V gene data show CDR1 as MNHEY and CDR2 as SMNVEV (reference sequence). Trimming left V 6 bases short and J 3 bases short, with 16 bases between. This CDR3 reads CASSRASRGTDTQYF. For the CDR3, the DNA is TGTGCCAGCAGCCGCGCATCCCGGGGGACAGATACGCAGTATTTT.

This clonotype was detected a few times. The chain recombines TRBV6-6 with TRBJ2-2; 7 positions match TRBD1. Germline CDR1 is MNHNY and CDR2 is SVGAGI (reference sequence). With V trimmed by 8 bases and J by 5 bases, 11 bases remained unmatched. The CDR3 contains 15 residues. CDR3 amino acids: CASDPTGRYTGELFF. For the CDR3, the DNA is TGTGCCAGCGACCCGACAGGGCGGTATACCGGGGAGCTGTTTTTT.

The V gene is TRBV5-1, the J gene TRBJ2-1; 9 bases are shared with TRBD2. J lost 5 bases, V lost 6 bases, and 6 bases had no gene match. The CDR3 sequence is 14 residues long. Germline-derived CDR1 and CDR2 are SGHRS and YFSETQ. CDR3: CASKRSSGNNEQFF. In DNA, the CDR3 is TGCGCCAGCAAACGCTCTAGCGGGAACAATGAGCAGTTCTTC.

Ten or more counts support this clonotype. The CDR3 nucleotides read TGTGCCAGCTCACCACCGTCGGGTAGTGAGCAGTTCTTC. Translation gives CASSPPSGSEQFF. This chain uses TRBV18 with TRBJ2-1; D remains ambiguous. CDR1 KGHSH and CDR2 LQKENI come from the germline V gene. This CDR3 comprises 13 residues. The germline V and J ends were trimmed by 0 bases and 9 bases, with 9 bases remaining between them.

This clonotype has only a few counts. The V call is TRBV6-5, the J call TRBJ1-3; 7 bases agree with TRBD1. This CDR3 spans 16 amino acids. Germline lookup yields CDR1 MNHEY and CDR2 SVGAGI. Unmatched junction bases numbered 8, after V lost 6 bases and J lost 0 bases. The DNA for the CDR3 is TGTGCCAGCAGGGGGTTCGGGACAGACTCTGGAAACACCATATATTTT. This codes for CASRGFGTDSGNTIYF.

This clonotype was detected only a few times. CDR3: CSARIGLAGETQYF. In DNA, the CDR3 is TGCAGTGCTAGAATTGGACTAGCGGGGGAGACCCAGTACTTC. The genes are TRBV20-1 and TRBJ2-5, with 12 positions matching TRBD2. Trimming at V came to 2 bases and at J to 5 bases, leaving 3 bases not matched to a gene. The germline CDR1 and CDR2 sequences are DFQATT and SNEGSKA (reference sequence). The CDR3 has 14 amino acids.

Remarks on this clonotype: One end of the junction does not line up with germline, which may come from a read error. CDR3 in amino acids: CASSLPRGSPKTGHSIF. The CDR3 DNA reads as TGTGCCAGCAGCTTACCGCGGGGTAGCCCAAAAACGGGACATTCAATCTTC. The genes are TRBV7-9 and TRBJ2-1; the D call may be TRBD1 or TRBD2 (6 bases each). CDR1 and CDR2 from the germline V gene are SEHNR and FQNEAQ (reference sequence). This CDR3 region has 17 residues.

The table lists this clonotype with a few counts. The rearrangement links TRBV20-1 to TRBJ2-7; the D gene is possibly TRBD2 (5 bases). V was pared by 2 bases and J by 3 bases, with 8 bases between. CDR3 length: 12 amino acids. The germline gives CDR1 DFQATT, CDR2 SNEGSKA (reference sequence). The CDR3 sequence: CSARSGVYEQYF. CDR3 nucleotides: TGCAGTGCTAGAAGCGGAGTCTACGAGCAGTACTTC.

This clonotype appeared a few times. This rearrangement joins TRBV18 to TRBJ2-1, with no clear D. Germline CDR1 and CDR2: KGHSH and LQKENI. The V gene lost 2 bases and the J gene lost 6 bases, with 14 bases spanning the gap. The CDR3 runs 15 residues. The DNA of the CDR3 is TGTGCCAGCTCACCATCGGCCACTACGGGCAATGAGCAGTTCTTC. Translating gives CASSPSATTGNEQFF.

The V call is TRBV6-2 or TRBV6-3, the J call TRBJ2-5, with D perhaps TRBD2 (5 bases). Per the germline V gene, CDR1 is MNHEY and CDR2 is SVGEGT. This CDR3 comprises 14 residues. Trimming cost V 2 bases and J 5 bases, with 12 bases left between them. As DNA, the CDR3 is TGTGCCAGCAGTTACCTGCCGGGAAGGGAGACCCAGTACTTC. Encoded protein: CASSYLPGRETQYF.

The rearrangement links TRBV10-3 to TRBJ2-1; D ambiguous. There are 13 residues in the CDR3. CDR1 and CDR2 (germline): ENHRY, SYGVKD. Trimming stripped 0 bases from V and 9 bases from J, with 9 bases between. The CDR3 DNA sequence: TGTGCCATCAGTGAGTCCGGTAGAAGTGAGCAGTTCTTC. It translates to CAISESGRSEQFF.